The clone carrying this T cell receptor beta chain came up a few times. Its target is not known. This sample is drawn from a study of T cell repertoires in cytomegalovirus infection. The CDR3 spans 17 residues. CDR1 and CDR2 from the germline V gene are LNHNV and YYDKDF (reference sequence). The junction had 8 bases not matched to a gene; V was cut back by 3 bases and J by 3 bases. Each CDR3 protein gets one entry after TCRdb re-called the reads with MiXCR. The table includes about half a million distinct CDR3 sequences, roughly a third detected once. The specimen comprised cultured PBMCs, sampled from culture after CMV antigen stimulation. The clonotype originates from a human donor in good health (CMV status not recorded). Some clones in this sample may be carry-over from other donors' samples. This chain uses TRBV15 with TRBJ2-1, with TRBD2 matching over 10 bases. CDR3 nucleotides: TGTGCCACCAGCAGGGAACCCCTAGCGGGGGTCTACAATGAGCAGTTCTTC. Its protein product is CATSREPLAGVYNEQFF. The variable domain in full, with the rest retrieved from reference TRBV15 and TRBJ2-1, is DAMVIQNPRYQVTQFGKPVTLSCSQTLNHNVMYWYQQKSSQAPKLLFHYYDKDFNNEADTPDNFQSRRPNTSFCFLDIRSPGLGDTAMYLCATSREPLAGVYNEQFFGPGTRLTVL.